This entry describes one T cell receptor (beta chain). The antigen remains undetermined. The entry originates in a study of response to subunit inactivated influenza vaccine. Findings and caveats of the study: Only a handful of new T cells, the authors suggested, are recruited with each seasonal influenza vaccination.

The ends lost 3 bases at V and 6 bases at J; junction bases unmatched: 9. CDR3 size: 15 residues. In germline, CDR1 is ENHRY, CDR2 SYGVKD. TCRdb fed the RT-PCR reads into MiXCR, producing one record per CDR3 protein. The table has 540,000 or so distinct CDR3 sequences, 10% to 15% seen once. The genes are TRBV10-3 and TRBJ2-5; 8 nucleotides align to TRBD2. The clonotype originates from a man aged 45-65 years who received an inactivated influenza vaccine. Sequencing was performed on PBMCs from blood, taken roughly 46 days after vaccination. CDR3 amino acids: CAISDQRGRMKTQYF. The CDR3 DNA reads TGTGCCATCAGTGACCAGCGGGGGCGGATGAAGACCCAGTACTTC.